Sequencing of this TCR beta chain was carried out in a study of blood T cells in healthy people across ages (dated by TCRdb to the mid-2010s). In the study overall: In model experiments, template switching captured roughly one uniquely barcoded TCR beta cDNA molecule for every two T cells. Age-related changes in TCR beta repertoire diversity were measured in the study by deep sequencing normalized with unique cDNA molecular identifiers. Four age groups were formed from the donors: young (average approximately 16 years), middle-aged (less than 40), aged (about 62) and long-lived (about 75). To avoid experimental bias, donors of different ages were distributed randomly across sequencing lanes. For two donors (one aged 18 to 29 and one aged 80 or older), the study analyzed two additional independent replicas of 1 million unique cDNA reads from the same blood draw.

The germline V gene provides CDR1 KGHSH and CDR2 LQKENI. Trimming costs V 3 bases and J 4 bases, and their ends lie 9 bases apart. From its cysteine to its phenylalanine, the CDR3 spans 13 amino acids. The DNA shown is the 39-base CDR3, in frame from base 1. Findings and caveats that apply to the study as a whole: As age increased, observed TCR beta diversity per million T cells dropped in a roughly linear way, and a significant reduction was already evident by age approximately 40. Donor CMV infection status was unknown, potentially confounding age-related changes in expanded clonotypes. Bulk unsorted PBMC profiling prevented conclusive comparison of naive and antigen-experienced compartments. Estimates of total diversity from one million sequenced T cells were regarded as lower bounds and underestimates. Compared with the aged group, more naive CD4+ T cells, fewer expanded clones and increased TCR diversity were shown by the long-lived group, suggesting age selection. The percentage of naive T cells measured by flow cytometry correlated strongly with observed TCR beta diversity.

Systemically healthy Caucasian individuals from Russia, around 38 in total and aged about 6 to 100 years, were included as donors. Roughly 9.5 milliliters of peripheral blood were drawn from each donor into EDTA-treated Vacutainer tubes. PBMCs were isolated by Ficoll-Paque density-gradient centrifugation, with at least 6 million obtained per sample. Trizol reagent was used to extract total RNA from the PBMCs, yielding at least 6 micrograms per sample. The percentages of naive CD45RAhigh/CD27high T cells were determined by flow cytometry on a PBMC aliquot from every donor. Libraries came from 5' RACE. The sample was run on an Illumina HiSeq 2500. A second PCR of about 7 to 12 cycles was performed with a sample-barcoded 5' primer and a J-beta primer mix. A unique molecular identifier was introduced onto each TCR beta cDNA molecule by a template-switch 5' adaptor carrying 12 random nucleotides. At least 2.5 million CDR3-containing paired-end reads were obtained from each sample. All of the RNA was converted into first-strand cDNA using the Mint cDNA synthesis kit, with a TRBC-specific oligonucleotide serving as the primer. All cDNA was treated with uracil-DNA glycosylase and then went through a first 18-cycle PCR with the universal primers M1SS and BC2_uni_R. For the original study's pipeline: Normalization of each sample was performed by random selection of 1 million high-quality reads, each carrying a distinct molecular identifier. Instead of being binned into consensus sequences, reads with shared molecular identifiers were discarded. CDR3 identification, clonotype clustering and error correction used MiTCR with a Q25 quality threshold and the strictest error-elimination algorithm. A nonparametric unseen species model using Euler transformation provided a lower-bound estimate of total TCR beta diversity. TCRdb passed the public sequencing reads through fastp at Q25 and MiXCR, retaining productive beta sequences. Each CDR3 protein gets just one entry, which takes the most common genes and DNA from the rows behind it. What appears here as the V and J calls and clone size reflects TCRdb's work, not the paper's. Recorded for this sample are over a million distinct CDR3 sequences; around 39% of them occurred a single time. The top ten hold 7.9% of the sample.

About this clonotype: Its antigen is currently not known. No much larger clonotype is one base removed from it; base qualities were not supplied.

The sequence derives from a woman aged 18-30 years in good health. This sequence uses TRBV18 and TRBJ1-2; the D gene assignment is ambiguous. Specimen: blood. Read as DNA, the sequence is TGTGCCAGCTCACCGGGTGCTACCTATGGCTACACCTTC. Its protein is CASSPGATYGYTF. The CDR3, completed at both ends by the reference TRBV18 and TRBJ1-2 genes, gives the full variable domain NAGVMQNPRHLVRRRGQEARLRCSPMKGHSHVYWYRQLPEEGLKFMVYLQKENIIDESGMPKERFSAEFPKEGPSILRIQQVVRGDSAAYFCASSPGATYGYTFGSGTRLTVV.